Shown below are 6 T cell receptor beta chains from a single sample sequenced in a study of control samples from healthy donors and cancer patients. Libraries were prepared by immunoSEQ multiplex PCR; TCRdb keeps only in-frame clonotypes and omits some of them. The sample contains about 100,000 clones, roughly 87% of which appear only once. Sequenced: blood. All receptors come from a woman aged 45 to 65 in good health.

In this sample, this clone turned up a few times. The chain joins TRBV7-3 to TRBJ1-2; possibly TRBD1 for D (5 bases). This CDR3 contains 15 residues. V gave up 4 bases and J gave up 6 bases, with 18 bases separating them. Germline CDR1 is SGHTA and CDR2 is FQGTGA. The CDR3 loop reads CASSYYGSRGNGYTF. The CDR3 DNA is TGTGCCAGCAGCTACTACGGGAGTCGGGGGAATGGCTACACCTTC.

The V and J genes are TRBV27 and TRBJ1-1; tentatively, D is TRBD1 (5 bases). V was trimmed by 6 bases and J by 8 bases, leaving 19 bases between them. Germline CDR1 and CDR2: MNHEY and SMNVEV (reference sequence). This CDR3 has 14 residues. The CDR3 DNA is TGTGCCAGCAGAAGTTTGGGTTTAGGACAAGAAGCTTTCTTT. Its translation is CASRSLGLGQEAFF.

The gene calls are TRBV3-1 (or the pseudogene TRBV3-2) and TRBJ1-2; D is possibly TRBD1 (5 bases). The CDR3 totals 13 residues. V was cut by 8 bases and J by 4 bases, with 14 bases left in between. CDR1 is LGHDT and CDR2 is YNNKEL in the germline V gene (reference sequence). CDR3 sequence (DNA): TGTGCCAGCCGGCCACAGGTGTCCTATGGCTACACCTTC. Its translation is CASRPQVSYGYTF.

The rearrangement uses TRBV30 and TRBJ1-2, with a possible D match to TRBD1 (5 bases). The CDR3 sequence is 15 residues long. CDR1 is GTSNPN and CDR2 is SVGIG in the germline V gene (reference sequence). Trimming removed 5 bases at V and 8 bases at J, with 24 bases between. The CDR3 loop is CAWSTGTEALWGYTF. CDR3 coding DNA: TGTGCCTGGTCAACCGGGACCGAGGCCTTATGGGGCTACACCTTC.

In this sample, this clone turned up once. This chain's CDR3 is CASSIAGGNNEQFF. CDR3 DNA sequence: TGTGCCAGCAGTATAGCGGGAGGAAACAATGAGCAGTTCTTC. The chain joins TRBV7-9 to TRBJ2-1; 10 bases match TRBD2. In germline, CDR1 is SEHNR, CDR2 FQNEAQ (reference sequence). The CDR3 runs to 14 residues. J lost 5 bases, V lost 6 bases, and 4 bases had no gene match.

The chain links TRBV5-5 to TRBJ1-2, with TRBD1 matching over 10 bases. The CDR3 loop spans 15 amino acids. The germline CDR1 and CDR2 sequences are SGHKS and YYEKEE (reference sequence). V was clipped by 4 bases and J by 6 bases; unmatched bases: 9. In DNA form, the CDR3 reads TGTGCCAGCAGCACGCGGGGACAGGGGAAGGATGGCTACACCTTC. Its protein is CASSTRGQGKDGYTF.